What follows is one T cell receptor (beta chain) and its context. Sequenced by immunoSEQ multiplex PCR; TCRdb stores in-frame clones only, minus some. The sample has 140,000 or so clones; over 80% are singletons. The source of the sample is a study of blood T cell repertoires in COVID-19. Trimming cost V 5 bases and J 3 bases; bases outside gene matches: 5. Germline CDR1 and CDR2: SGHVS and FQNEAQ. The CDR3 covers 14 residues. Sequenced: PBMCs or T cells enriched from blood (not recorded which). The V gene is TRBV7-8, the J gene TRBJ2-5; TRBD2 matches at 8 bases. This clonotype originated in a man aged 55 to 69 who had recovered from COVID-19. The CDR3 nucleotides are TGTGCCAGCAGCCTACGGGGGGGGAAAGAGACCCAGTACTTC. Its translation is CASSLRGGKETQYF.